This T cell receptor (beta chain) was found in a study of regulatory T cells in long-lasting Graves disease (dated by TCRdb to the early 2020s). Regarding the complete study: Patients with newly diagnosed Graves' disease had been on antithyroid drugs for under 3 months. Persistent Graves' disease patients were compared with newly diagnosed Graves' disease patients by peripheral blood TCR sequencing and RNA sequencing. The study took place in China and was registered as a clinical trial. A total of approximately 35 samples underwent TCR sequencing: around 13 from persistent and about 20 from newly diagnosed Graves' disease patients. The paper's findings and limits, for the study overall: TRBV28, TRBJ1-2 and TRBJ2-5 were preferentially used in persistent disease, while TRBV20-1 and TRBJ2-1 were favored in newly diagnosed disease. Sequencing and analysis were limited to the TCR beta chain. The small sample size was acknowledged by the authors as a limitation that may reduce accuracy. Persistent patients shared more public clonotypes among themselves (fewer than 3,000) than newly diagnosed patients did (approximately 870). Lower TCR Shannon entropy and fewer highly expanded clones were observed in persistent Graves' disease patients than in newly diagnosed patients, which suggested clonal expansion. Peripheral blood alone was examined, since thyroid tissue, which constituted the primary lesion, could not be accessed.

The germline ends are 11 bases apart after V is trimmed by 4 bases and J by 5 bases. The CDR3 measures 13 amino acids from cysteine to phenylalanine. CDR3 DNA is the only sequence kept; it has 39 bases, read in frame from the first base. The germline V gene supplies CDR1 MDHEN and CDR2 SYDVKM. The method was multiplex PCR. TCRdb lists the instrument as Illumina HiSeq 4000. CDR3 regions were amplified by Arm-PCR with iRepertoire HTBI primers to construct TCR beta libraries. Before sequencing, the PCR products underwent gel purification. In the paper's pipeline: Gene usage analysis of CDR3 amino acid clonotypes used the 62 TRBV and 14 to 15 TRBJ segments found across samples. COPE and FqMerger were used to merge filtered high-quality paired reads into contigs. BLAST was used to align contigs to IMGT TRBV, TRBD and TRBJ reference genes, and CDR3 was defined according to IMGT. Any clonotype with a frequency above 0.1% was counted as a highly expanded clone. Repertoire diversity was measured by Shannon entropy, and V-J evenness by the Gini coefficient. Clonotypes shared by more than one individual were considered public. TCRdb took the public reads, trimmed them with fastp at Q25, ran MiXCR for clone calling and kept in-frame beta chains. Each record represents a unique CDR3 protein, reported with the most common genes and DNA among its rows. These V and J calls originate from TCRdb's pipeline instead of the authors' own analysis. The sample table lists about 320,000 distinct CDR3 sequences, 15% to 20% of them with a count of one. 38% of the sample rests with the top ten.

What this sample's time point label stands for: newly diagnosed GD, antithyroid drugs for less than 3 months. RNA was extracted from PBMCs in TRIzol for both TCR sequencing and RNA sequencing. The diagnosis of Graves' disease followed American Thyroid Association guidelines. Patients were recruited from an endocrinology department in Xi'an, China. Each patient gave approximately 8.8 milliliters of peripheral blood, collected in an EDTA anticoagulant tube. PBMCs were isolated by Ficoll Paque Plus density gradient separation without further T cell sorting. An Agilent 2100 Bioanalyzer and agarose gel were used to check RNA quality, and a NanoDrop 2000 was used to measure RNA concentration. The table lists this clonotype with many counts. Its antigen target is currently unknown. Within one base of it there is no much larger clone, and no base qualities were kept.

The sequencing used peripheral blood mononuclear cells (PBMCs), collected at new diagnosis, from a patient treated with antithyroid drugs. The sequence was collected from a female donor with Graves disease. The rearranged segments are TRBV28 and TRBJ2-5, with no confidently assigned D gene. The nucleotide sequence is TGTGCCAGCAGTTCCCTAAGGGTGGAGACCCAGTACTTC. It encodes CASSSLRVETQYF.